This entry features one TCR beta chain sequence. The CDR3 consists of 16 residues. Germline assignment: CDR1 SGHAT and CDR2 FQNNGV. V was shortened by 2 bases and J by 1 base, with 14 bases between the two germline ends. Per the original data handling: Amplification of reference gene primers provided the estimated nucleated cell counts. Generated by immunoSEQ multiplex PCR, the TCRdb table keeps only in-frame clones and is missing some. The V and J calls and clone size are taken from that table; D and trimming were inferred from the DNA. The sample has 190,000 or so clones, 86% seen once; the top ten hold roughly 4%. The data were obtained in a study of blood T cell repertoires in COVID-19.

Sequencing used PBMCs or T cells enriched from blood (not recorded which). V gene TRBV11-2 combines with J gene TRBJ1-1, with D possibly being TRBD1 (5 bases). This receptor was identified in a woman aged 30 to 39 who had been exposed to COVID-19. CDR3 coding DNA: TGTGCCAGCAGCTTAAATAGGGGTCGTCCGAACACTGAAGCTTTCTTT. This encodes CASSLNRGRPNTEAFF.